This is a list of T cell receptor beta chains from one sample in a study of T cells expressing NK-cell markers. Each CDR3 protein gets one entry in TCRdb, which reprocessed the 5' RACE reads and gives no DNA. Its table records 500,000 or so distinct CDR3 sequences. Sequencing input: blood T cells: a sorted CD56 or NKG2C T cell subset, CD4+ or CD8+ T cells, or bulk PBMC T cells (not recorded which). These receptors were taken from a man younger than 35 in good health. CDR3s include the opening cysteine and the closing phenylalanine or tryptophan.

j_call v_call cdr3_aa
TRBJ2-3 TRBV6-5 CASSYSLTSGTEDTQYF
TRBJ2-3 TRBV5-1 CASSLGTSGGTDTQYF
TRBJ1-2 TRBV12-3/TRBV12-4 CASTLGGIGYTF
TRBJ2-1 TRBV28 CASSSQYSSYNEQFF
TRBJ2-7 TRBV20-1 CSATSQGLAGEQYF
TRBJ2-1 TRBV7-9 CASSGRTVSNEQFF
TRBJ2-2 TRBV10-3 CAISETPLTGADTGELFF
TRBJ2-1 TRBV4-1 CASSQEGGTVGPNEQFF
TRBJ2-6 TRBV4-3 CASSPQPISSGANVLTF
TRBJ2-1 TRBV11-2 CASSALKVGQTYNEQFF